These 28 T cell receptor beta chains share one sample of origin, sequenced in a study of blood T cell repertoires in COVID-19. Assay used: immunoSEQ multiplex PCR; TCRdb lists only in-frame clones, some missing. The data show about 90,000 clones, around 89% seen once. Material for sequencing was peripheral blood. The receptors were sampled from a man between 50 and 59 years old with COVID-19, enrolled during active disease.

The rearrangement links TRBV2 to TRBJ1-2; a possible D gene is TRBD1 (6 bases). The CDR3 is 14 amino acids. V gave up 3 bases and J gave up 8 bases, with 16 bases separating them. Per the germline V gene, CDR1 is SNHLY and CDR2 is FYNNEI. The CDR3 DNA reads as TGTGCCAGCAGTGAGTCCGGACAGATAGGGGGCTACACCTTC. Amino acids: CASSESGQIGGYTF.

The V call is TRBV5-4, the J call TRBJ2-2, with D uncertain. Germline loops: CDR1 SGHNT, CDR2 YYREEE (reference sequence). V was cut by 2 bases and J by 6 bases, with 11 bases left in between. The CDR3 consists of 14 residues. The CDR3: CASSLAGSAGELFF. Written as DNA, the CDR3 is TGTGCCAGCAGCTTAGCAGGTAGTGCCGGGGAGCTGTTTTTT.

The V call is TRBV7-2, the J call TRBJ1-1, with no clear D. CDR1 is SGHTA and CDR2 is FQGNSA in the germline V gene. Trimming pared 3 bases from V and 8 bases from J, leaving 13 bases between. The CDR3 extends over 13 amino acids. CDR3 loop: CASSLLTGSEAFF. The DNA for the CDR3 is TGTGCCAGCAGCTTGTTGACGGGATCAGAAGCTTTCTTT.

The gene calls are TRBV10-3 and TRBJ1-5; a possible D gene is TRBD1 (6 bases). The germline gives CDR1 ENHRY, CDR2 SYGVKD. Deletions cut 2 bases from V and 0 bases from J, with 8 bases between. The CDR3 is made up of 15 amino acids. The CDR3 nucleotides are TGTGCCATCAGTGAGGGACAGCATAGCAATCAGCCCCAGCATTTT. This encodes CAISEGQHSNQPQHF.

The J gene is TRBJ2-7, the V gene TRBV30; 9 nucleotides match TRBD1. The CDR3 sequence is 14 residues long. After removal of 5 bases from V and 4 bases from J, the junction contained 9 bases not matched to a gene. Germline lookup yields CDR1 GTSNPN and CDR2 SVGIG (reference sequence). The CDR3 DNA is TGTGCCTGGTCCCCCGGGACAGGGCAATACGAGCAGTACTTC. Translation: CAWSPGTGQYEQYF.

J is TRBJ2-7 and V is TRBV12-3 or TRBV12-4; maybe TRBD1 (5 bases). The CDR3 extends over 13 amino acids. The germline V and J ends were trimmed by 5 bases and 6 bases, with 14 bases remaining between them. CDR3 nucleotides: TGTGCCAGCAGTGACGGCAGGGCCCTCGAGCAGTACTTC. Amino acids: CASSDGRALEQYF.

The chain carries TRBV6-1 and TRBJ1-2; TRBD1 matches 9 bases. J lost 6 bases, V lost 0 bases, and 2 bases had no gene match. This CDR3 has 14 residues. Per the germline V gene, CDR1 is MNHNS and CDR2 is SASEGT. The CDR3, as DNA: TGTGCCAGCAGTGAAGCTTGGGACAGGGATGGCTACACCTTC. Its protein is CASSEAWDRDGYTF.

The chain has TRBV7-9 and TRBJ2-5, with 9 bases that match TRBD1. J was trimmed by 5 bases and V by 4 bases; bases with no gene match: 5. The CDR3 covers 14 residues. CDR1 SEHNR and CDR2 FQNEAQ come from the germline V gene (reference sequence). CDR3: CASSYETGGETQYF. CDR3 DNA sequence: TGTGCCAGCAGCTATGAGACAGGGGGTGAGACCCAGTACTTC.

The chain links TRBV9 to TRBJ1-4, with a possible D match to TRBD1 (6 bases). This CDR3 has 15 amino acids. CDR1 is SGDLS, CDR2 YYNGEE, per germline. The V end was cut by 4 bases, the J end by 4 bases, with 14 bases between. The CDR3 sequence: CASSPWTDRNEKLFF. CDR3 in DNA: TGTGCCAGCAGCCCTTGGACAGATCGTAATGAAAAACTGTTTTTT.

This chain joins TRBV19 and TRBJ1-1, with D possibly TRBD1 on 6 matching bases. This CDR3 has 13 residues. The V and J ends lost 7 bases and 4 bases respectively, with 13 bases between them. Germline V gives CDR1 LNHDA, CDR2 SQIVND (reference sequence). CDR3 DNA sequence: TGTGCCAGTAAGAAGTCAGGGGTCACTGAAGCTTTCTTT. It yields the protein CASKKSGVTEAFF.

J is TRBJ2-7 and V is TRBV3-1 (or the pseudogene TRBV3-2), with TRBD2 as a possible D gene (6 bases). V was shortened by 0 bases and J by 1 base, with 13 bases between the two germline ends. The CDR3 has 16 amino acids. Germline V lookup: CDR1 LGHDT, CDR2 YNNKEL (reference sequence). CDR3 amino acids: CASSQDGGSGSYEQYF. In nucleotides, the CDR3 is TGTGCCAGCAGCCAAGATGGGGGGTCAGGGTCCTACGAGCAGTACTTC.

The J gene is TRBJ1-6, the V gene TRBV6-5; 7 nucleotides line up with TRBD1. The trim removed 7 bases at V and 9 bases at J, leaving 9 bases unmatched. The CDR3 spans 14 residues. Germline V gene lookup returns CDR1 MNHEY and CDR2 SVGAGI. CDR3 in DNA: TGTGCCAGCACCCAAAACAGGGGAGGTTCACCCCTCCACTTT. Amino acid sequence: CASTQNRGGSPLHF.

Written as DNA, the CDR3 is TGTGCCAGCAGCGGACAGGGAAGCTCTGGAAACACCATATATTTT. Its protein product is CASSGQGSSGNTIYF. V and J are TRBV2 and TRBJ1-3; TRBD1 aligns across 8 bases. CDR3 length: 15 amino acids. Looked up from germline, CDR1 is SNHLY and CDR2 is FYNNEI. V was pared by 6 bases and J by 0 bases, with 4 bases of the junction left unmatched.

The rearrangement links TRBV30 to TRBJ1-1, with TRBD1 as a possible D gene (6 bases). V was cut by 5 bases and J by 10 bases, with 23 bases left in between. Germline-derived CDR1 and CDR2 are GTSNPN and SVGIG (reference sequence). The CDR3 consists of 14 residues. Here the CDR3 DNA reads TGTGCCTGGGGGTCTGCAGGGGTTTCTGCCCGAGCTTTCTTT. It yields the protein CAWGSAGVSARAFF.

In its sample, this clone was seen once. The chain recombines TRBV27 with TRBJ1-1, with D uncertain. CDR1 is MNHEY and CDR2 is SMNVEV in the germline V gene (reference sequence). V lost 0 bases and J lost 4, with 9 bases in between. The CDR3 runs 14 residues. This CDR3 reads CASSLSSGVTEAFF. The CDR3 DNA is TGTGCCAGCAGTTTATCTTCCGGAGTCACTGAAGCTTTCTTT.

The chain uses TRBV5-4 and TRBJ1-1, with a possible D match to TRBD1 (6 bases). The germline gives CDR1 SGHNT, CDR2 YYREEE (reference sequence). This CDR3 has 17 residues. V was cut by 4 bases and J by 4 bases, with 23 bases left in between. The CDR3 protein is CASSGRASGGYSTEAFF. The CDR3 DNA is TGTGCCAGCAGCGGACGCGCGTCTGGGGGCTATAGCACTGAAGCTTTCTTT.

This rearrangement joins TRBV15 to TRBJ1-2, with TRBD1 matching over 7 bases. CDR1 and CDR2 from the germline V gene are LNHNV and YYDKDF (reference sequence). The CDR3 has 13 residues. The J segment lost 2 bases and the V segment lost 6 bases, leaving 3 bases of the junction unmatched. The CDR3 region has the DNA TGTGCCACCAGGCCGACAGGGAACTATGGCTACACCTTC. Its translation: CATRPTGNYGYTF.

The chain uses TRBV3-1 (or the pseudogene TRBV3-2) and TRBJ1-5; the match to TRBD1 covers 9 bases. The CDR3 runs to 15 residues. Germline assignment: CDR1 LGHDT and CDR2 YNNKEL (reference sequence). V shed 0 bases, J shed 7 bases, and the junction held 4 bases outside the gene matches. The CDR3 here is CASSQDGTGRQPQHF. The CDR3 DNA reads as TGTGCCAGCAGCCAAGATGGGACAGGGAGGCAGCCCCAGCATTTT.

The chain is built from TRBV9 and TRBJ2-7, with D tentatively TRBD2 (7 bases). V lost 4 bases and J 2 bases, leaving 16 bases between the germline ends. CDR1 is SGDLS and CDR2 is YYNGEE in the germline V gene. This CDR3 is built from 15 residues. As DNA, the CDR3 is TGTGCCAGCAGCCCACAGGGAGGGGTCACCTACGAGCAGTACTTC. It translates to CASSPQGGVTYEQYF.

This sequence joins TRBV5-4 and TRBJ1-1; a weak D match, TRBD1 (5 bases). The CDR3 loop spans 14 amino acids. V dropped 2 bases and J dropped 11 bases, with 19 bases sitting between them. CDR1 and CDR2 (germline): SGHNT, YYREEE (reference sequence). CDR3: CASSFPTGSGEAFF. The DNA for the CDR3 is TGTGCCAGCAGCTTTCCCACAGGCTCAGGAGAGGCTTTCTTT. Full variable domain (missing parts from reference TRBV5-4 and TRBJ1-1): ETGVTQSPTHLIKTRGQQVTLRCSSQSGHNTVSWYQQALGQGPQFIFQYYREEENGRGNFPPRFSGLQFPNYSSELNVNALELDDSALYLCASSFPTGSGEAFFGQGTRLTVV.

The chain is built from TRBV24-1 and TRBJ1-2; D unresolved. Trimming cost V 1 base and J 7 bases, with 12 bases left between them. The CDR3 covers 14 residues. Germline-derived CDR1 and CDR2 are KGHDR and SFDVKD. CDR3 protein: CATSDLSRRSGYTF. The CDR3 DNA reads as TGTGCCACCAGTGATTTATCACGCAGGTCTGGCTACACCTTC.

This chain uses TRBV28 with TRBJ1-5, with D tentatively TRBD1 (6 bases). This CDR3 comprises 15 residues. Germline CDR1 is MDHEN and CDR2 is SYDVKM. V lost 2 bases to trimming and J lost 5 bases, with 13 bases between them. The CDR3 DNA sequence: TGTGCCAGCAGTTTAGGTTCAGGGGTATATCAGCCCCAGCATTTT. Its translation: CASSLGSGVYQPQHF.

In the case of this clone: One end of the junction fails to match germline, which may point to a read error. The chain has TRBV7-7 and TRBJ2-2; TRBD1 matches 8 bases. Germline V gene sequence: CDR1 SSHAT, CDR2 FNYEAQ (reference sequence). The CDR3 is 15 residues long. The CDR3 spells CASSLDRVDTGELFF. The CDR3 nucleotides read TGTGCTAGCAGCTTGGACAGGGTGGACACCGGGGAGCTGTTTTTT.

CDR3 nucleotide sequence: TGTGCCAGTAGGGGGCGCAATCAGCCCCAGCATTTT. Residues: CASRGRNQPQHF. The chain joins TRBV19 to TRBJ1-5; perhaps TRBD1 as D (5 bases). The CDR3 is made up of 12 amino acids. V was clipped by 6 bases and J by 2 bases, with 5 bases between them. Per the germline V gene, CDR1 is LNHDA and CDR2 is SQIVND (reference sequence).

This clone was seen just once. The chain recombines TRBV5-4 with TRBJ1-2; D is ambiguous. This CDR3 region has 16 residues. From germline, CDR1 is SGHNT and CDR2 YYREEE (reference sequence). V shed 0 bases and J shed 4 bases, with 16 bases lying between them. Here the CDR3 DNA reads TGTGCCAGCAGCTTGGTGGGAACGGGCGGAGGCTATGGCTACACCTTC. It codes for CASSLVGTGGGYGYTF.

The chain has TRBV7-8 and TRBJ2-5, with D uncertain. The germline V and J ends were trimmed by 3 bases and 4 bases, with 15 bases remaining between them. The CDR3 covers 15 residues. Per the germline V gene, CDR1 is SGHVS and CDR2 is FQNEAQ. The CDR3 DNA reads TGTGCCAGCAGCTTCCCGGGTCCCCGGCGAGAGACCCAGTACTTC. It translates to CASSFPGPRRETQYF.

This chain joins TRBV15 and TRBJ2-7, with 7 bases aligning to TRBD1. Germline CDR1 is LNHNV and CDR2 is YYDKDF (reference sequence). With V trimmed by 4 bases and J by 3 bases, 12 bases remained unmatched. The CDR3 runs to 16 residues. Written as DNA, the CDR3 is TGTGCCACCAGCACCTACACCGGGACAGCCAACTACGAGCAGTACTTC. Translation gives CATSTYTGTANYEQYF.

The chain employs TRBV24-1 and TRBJ2-2; 9 positions match TRBD2. From germline, CDR1 is KGHDR and CDR2 SFDVKD. The CDR3 sequence is 17 residues long. V was clipped by 2 bases and J by 3 bases; unmatched bases: 6. The chain's CDR3 is CATSDSSLAGYTGELFF. The DNA for the CDR3 is TGTGCCACCAGTGATTCTTCGCTAGCGGGATACACCGGGGAGCTGTTTTTT.